This entry is about one T cell receptor (beta chain). The sample belongs to a study of blood T cell repertoires in COVID-19. Study at large: COVID-19 samples collected from the United States, Italy and Spain covered acute and convalescent phases. PBMCs, B-cell-depleted T cells, or T cells provided the cDNA or gDNA that made up the material.

In the original processing: Amplification with reference gene primers provided the estimates of nucleated cell counts. The data were produced by immunoSEQ multiplex PCR, yet TCRdb's version contains in-frame clones alone and is incomplete. The V and J calls and clone size were taken over from that table, and D and trimming were inferred from the DNA. The table includes roughly 85,000 clones, around 86% detected once. Germline assignment: CDR1 SGHNT and CDR2 YYREEE (reference sequence). V was clipped by 4 bases and J by 2 bases, with 16 bases between them. This CDR3 region has 15 residues. Sequenced: peripheral blood. This TCR was recovered from a man aged 50 or older with active or convalescent COVID-19. The chain is built from TRBV5-4 and TRBJ2-7, with TRBD2 as a possible D gene (6 bases). CDR3 sequence (DNA): TGTGCCAGCAGCCCCGCCGGGCGGGACCCCTACGAGCAGTACTTC. It translates to CASSPAGRDPYEQYF.